The 11 T cell receptor beta chains below come from one sample, sequenced in a study of PD-1 blockade in classical Hodgkin lymphoma. Produced via immunoSEQ multiplex PCR; TCRdb's table is partial and in-frame only. The sample lists 15,000 or so clones, 85% seen once, with 1% in the top ten. All patients relapsed after autologous stem cell transplantation, and brentuximab vedotin exposure varied. Purification of CD4+ T cells from thawed PBMCs was performed via magnetic negative selection. Sequencing used CD4+ T cells from blood, obtained at baseline. The receptor set was obtained from a human donor with classical Hodgkin lymphoma.

J is TRBJ2-3 and V is TRBV18; TRBD1 agrees at 7 bases. The CDR3 runs 15 residues. Per the germline V gene, CDR1 is KGHSH and CDR2 is LQKENI. Trimming removed 6 bases from V and 2 bases from J; junction bases left unmatched: 8. CDR3 in DNA: TGTGCCAGCTCTCCTGGACAGGTGAACACAGATACGCAGTATTTT. Translation gives CASSPGQVNTDTQYF.

The CDR3 loop reads CASSLGLGPYEQYF. CDR3 nucleotide sequence: TGTGCCAGCAGTTTAGGGCTAGGACCCTACGAGCAGTACTTC. V usage is TRBV28 and J usage is TRBJ2-7; no reliable D call. V was clipped by 2 bases and J by 2 bases, with 10 bases between them. The CDR3 is 14 residues long. The germline gives CDR1 MDHEN, CDR2 SYDVKM. The variable domain in full, completed from reference TRBV28 and TRBJ2-7, reads DVKVTQSSRYLVKRTGEKVFLECVQDMDHENMFWYRQDPGLGLRLIYFSYDVKMKEKGDIPEGYSVSREKKERFSLILESASTNQTSMYLCASSLGLGPYEQYFGPGTRLTVT.

The V and J genes are TRBV27 and TRBJ2-3; 8 nucleotides agree with TRBD2. The CDR3 runs 16 residues. Germline lookup yields CDR1 MNHEY and CDR2 SMNVEV (reference sequence). The V segment lost 6 bases and the J segment 4 bases; nucleotides outside the gene matches: 12. CDR3 nucleotide sequence: TGTGCCAGCAGCCTAGATTGGGCGGGAGGAGCAGATACGCAGTATTTT. Its translation is CASSLDWAGGADTQYF.

This chain uses TRBV19 with TRBJ1-5, with D hard to call. This CDR3 has 17 residues. Germline CDR1 LNHDA, CDR2 SQIVND (reference sequence). Trimming removed 3 bases from V and 0 bases from J, with 15 bases in between. The CDR3 is CASSMRSQSPSNQPQHF. The CDR3 DNA is TGTGCCAGTAGTATGCGGTCCCAGTCGCCTAGCAATCAGCCCCAGCATTTT.

CDR3 sequence (DNA): TGTGCCAGCAGACCCCAGAGTAATTCACCCCTCCACTTT. It is translated as CASRPQSNSPLHF. The chain is built from TRBV6-5 and TRBJ1-6; D is ambiguous. The germline CDR1 and CDR2 sequences are MNHEY and SVGAGI. The CDR3 is 13 residues long. V was cut by 6 bases and J by 6 bases, with 9 bases left in between.

The V gene is TRBV10-3, the J gene TRBJ2-3; 8 bases are a match to TRBD2. Trimming at V came to 5 bases and at J to 5 bases, leaving 6 bases not matched to a gene. CDR3 length: 14 amino acids. Germline-derived CDR1 and CDR2 are ENHRY and SYGVKD. The CDR3 DNA sequence: TGTGCCATCAGTAAAGCGGGAGTGGAAGATACGCAGTATTTT. Encoded protein: CAISKAGVEDTQYF.

The V and J genes are TRBV19 and TRBJ1-4; possible D gene TRBD1, 6 bases. Trimming removed 5 bases at V and 3 bases at J, with 13 bases between. From germline, CDR1 is LNHDA and CDR2 SQIVND (reference sequence). This CDR3 contains 15 residues. The CDR3 DNA is TGTGCCAGTAGTGCTAACAGGGAGGCTAATGAAAAACTGTTTTTT. This translates into CASSANREANEKLFF.

This chain connects TRBV20-1 to TRBJ2-7; the match to TRBD1 covers 8 bases. CDR1 is DFQATT, CDR2 SNEGSKA, per germline (reference sequence). The ends lost 8 bases at V and 4 bases at J; junction bases unmatched: 1. The CDR3 has 10 amino acids. CDR3 in DNA: TGCAGTACAGGGGGATACGAGCAGTACTTC. As protein: CSTGGYEQYF.

V gene TRBV18 combines with J gene TRBJ2-1, with TRBD2 matching over 7 bases. The V and J ends lost 2 bases and 3 bases, in that order; junction bases with no gene match: 4. Germline V CDR1 and CDR2: KGHSH, LQKENI. The CDR3 has 15 residues. The CDR3 sequence is CASSPLSGNYNEQFF. For the CDR3, the DNA is TGTGCCAGCTCACCATTGAGCGGGAACTACAATGAGCAGTTCTTC.

Notes on this clone: An end of the junction does not agree with germline; a read error may underlie this. The chain couples TRBV7-7 to TRBJ2-2; D not certain. Germline CDR1 SSHAT, CDR2 FNYEAQ (reference sequence). The CDR3 loop spans 15 amino acids. CDR3 sequence (DNA): TGTGCTAGCAGCTTAGTTTCCGAGAACACCGGGGAGCTGTTTTTT. This codes for CASSLVSENTGELFF.

The chain couples TRBV6-6 to TRBJ2-3, with D unresolved. The CDR3 runs to 16 residues. Germline V CDR1 and CDR2: MNHNY, SVGAGI (reference sequence). V was pared by 0 bases and J by 4 bases, with 14 bases between. Here the CDR3 reads CASSYSISLLSDTQYF. CDR3 DNA sequence: TGTGCCAGCAGTTACTCCATTTCTCTCCTCTCAGATACGCAGTATTTT.